The 6 T cell receptor beta chains given below trace back to one sample, sequenced in a study of T cell responses to AZD1222 COVID-19 vaccine. The repertoire was sequenced with immunoSEQ multiplex PCR; TCRdb's copy has only in-frame clones and lacks some. The sample includes about 86,000 clones, over 85% of them seen just once. The source material was peripheral blood, sampled 28 days after the second AZD1222 dose. All receptors derive from an adult who received the AZD1222 COVID-19 vaccine.

This chain connects TRBV19 to TRBJ1-2; D uncertain. Germline V lookup: CDR1 LNHDA, CDR2 SQIVND (reference sequence). This CDR3 is built from 13 residues. V gave up 6 bases and J gave up 4 bases, with 12 bases separating them. The CDR3 coding sequence is TGTGCCAGTAGGGGTACCCCTCTCTATGGCTACACCTTC. Translation: CASRGTPLYGYTF.

The sample holds one count of this clone. The gene calls are TRBV7-2 and TRBJ1-1; D ambiguous. Trimming left V 5 bases short and J 3 bases short, with 4 bases between. The V gene's germline CDR1 is SGHTA and CDR2 FQGNSA. The CDR3 has 11 amino acids. The CDR3 DNA reads as TGTGCCAGCAGCCGAGACACTGAAGCTTTCTTT. Translating gives CASSRDTEAFF.

This sequence joins TRBV6-2 or TRBV6-3 and TRBJ2-3; D is undetermined. V lost 5 bases and J lost 5, with 8 bases in between. Germline lookup yields CDR1 MNHEY and CDR2 SVGEGT. The CDR3 consists of 12 residues. CDR3 residues: CASSQDGDTQYF. The CDR3 DNA reads as TGTGCCAGCAGTCAGGATGGAGATACGCAGTATTTT.

The chain uses TRBV25-1 and TRBJ2-3; D possibly corresponds to TRBD2 (5 bases). In germline, CDR1 is MGHDK, CDR2 SYGVNS. This CDR3 has 13 amino acids. V was cut by 6 bases and J by 3 bases, with 10 bases left in between. CDR3 residues: CASSIGETDTQYF. In nucleotides, the CDR3 is TGTGCCAGCAGCATCGGGGAAACAGATACGCAGTATTTT.

Only one count was recorded for this clone. The CDR3 region has the DNA TGTGCCAGCAGCTTAGTGGGACGGCTCTCTGGGGCCAACGTCCTGACTTTC. It specifies CASSLVGRLSGANVLTF. This chain links TRBV7-6 with TRBJ2-6; either TRBD1 or TRBD2 may fit D (5 bases each). CDR3 length: 17 amino acids. Germline CDR1 and CDR2: SGHVS and FNYEAQ. The germline V and J ends were trimmed by 1 base and 0 bases, with 10 bases remaining between them.

J is TRBJ2-1 and V is TRBV4-1; 10 bases fit TRBD2. Trimming took 4 bases from V and 9 from J; bases not matched to a gene: 12. The CDR3 extends over 16 amino acids. Germline assignment: CDR1 MGHRA and CDR2 YSYEKL. CDR3 nucleotide sequence: TGCGCCAGCAGCCCCGAGGGGGAGCGGGGGGGCCCTGAGCAGTTCTTC. This sequence encodes CASSPEGERGGPEQFF.